This T cell receptor beta chain was identified in a study of blood T cell repertoires in COVID-19 (dated by TCRdb to the early 2020s). Looking at the study overall: The collaborator samples originated in the United States, Italy and Spain and spanned the acute and convalescent phases of COVID-19. Deeply sampled blood TCRbeta repertoires from subjects exposed to, actively infected with, or recovered from COVID-19 were included in the dataset. Samples were obtained from the ongoing ImmuneRACE study (first 160 participants) and from 1,254 subjects provided by 6 global collaborators. The prospective study material was composed of cDNA or gDNA derived from T cells, B-cell-depleted T cells, or PBMCs. A de-identified subject ID, COVID-19 status, age in years and sex were almost always included in the sample metadata. A freely available public database, intended as a resource for researchers studying the immune response to SARS-CoV-2, is where the repertoires were released. HLA class I and class II types, where available, came from metadata supplied by the sample provider rather than from assay-based typing. The research as a whole found: The amount of clinical and demographic metadata varied by source and participant and was provided uncurated.

TCRbeta CDR3 regions were amplified from genomic DNA using the immunoSEQ Assay, a bias-controlled multiplex PCR. As for the authors' bioinformatics: The number of nucleated cells in each sample was estimated by amplification of reference gene primers within the assay. To quantify the absolute abundance of each unique TCRbeta CDR3 rearrangement, sequence reads were collapsed and filtered. For each sample, productive Simpson clonality was calculated as the square root of Simpson's diversity index over productive rearrangements. In its TCRdb copy, this immuneACCESS table keeps in-frame sequences only and misses some clones. Where compared with another copy, unresolved V genes explain less than half of these, and the others have no known cause. D and trimming were read from the DNA, whereas the V and J calls and clone size are those reported in that table. For this sample there are about 400,000 clones; around 89% appear just once. The top ten hold roughly 4% of the sample.

V is pared back by 5 bases and J by 10 bases, with 17 bases lying between the germline termini. According to the germline V gene, CDR1 reads KGHDR and CDR2 reads SFDVKD. The cysteine opens and the phenylalanine closes a CDR3 of 14 amino acids. CDR3 DNA only is kept here, 42 bases in frame from base 1. Each collaborating institution followed its own protocols to collect whole blood in K2EDTA tubes. For TCRbeta analysis, collaborators shipped samples in one of three forms: frozen whole blood, isolated PBMCs, or DNA extracted from either of those sample types. Worth noting for this clone: The specificity of this receptor is unknown. No much larger clone exists at a distance of one base, and base qualities are not known.

The receptor chain draws on TRBV24-1 and TRBJ2-1; the D gene is possibly TRBD2, with 6 bases matching. The sequenced sample was peripheral blood. The receptor was derived from a young woman with acute or convalescent COVID-19. The nucleotides read TGTGCCACCAGTGTCGAAGGGACTCCGCGGGAGCAGTTCTTC. This sequence encodes CATSVEGTPREQFF.